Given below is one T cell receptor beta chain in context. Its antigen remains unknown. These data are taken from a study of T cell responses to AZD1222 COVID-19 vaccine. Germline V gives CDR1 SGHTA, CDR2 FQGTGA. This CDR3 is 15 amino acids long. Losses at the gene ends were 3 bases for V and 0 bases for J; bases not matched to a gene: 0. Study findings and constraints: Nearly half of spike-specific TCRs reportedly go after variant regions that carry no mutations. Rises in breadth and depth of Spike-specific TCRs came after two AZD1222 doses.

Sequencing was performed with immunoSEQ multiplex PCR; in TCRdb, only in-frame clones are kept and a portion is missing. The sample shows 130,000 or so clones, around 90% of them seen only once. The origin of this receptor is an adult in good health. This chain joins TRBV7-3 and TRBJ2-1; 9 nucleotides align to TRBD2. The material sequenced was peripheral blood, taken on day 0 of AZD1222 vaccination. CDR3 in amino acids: CASSFSGSSYNEQFF. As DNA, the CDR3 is TGTGCCAGCAGCTTTAGCGGGAGCTCCTACAATGAGCAGTTCTTC.